This T cell receptor (beta chain) was sequenced during a study of T cell responses to AZD1222 COVID-19 vaccine. Study-level information: Researchers grouped second doses given at about 4 or about 12 weeks into one pool.

CDR3 size: 14 residues. Trimming removed 5 bases at V and 7 bases at J, with 15 bases between. Germline assignment: CDR1 SGHVS and CDR2 FQNEAQ. TCRdb's table, derived via immunoSEQ multiplex PCR, lists solely in-frame clones and lacks some. The sample shows under 70,000 clones, over 70% of them seen only once. The receptor's source is an adult in good health. Sequencing used peripheral blood, obtained on day 0 of AZD1222 vaccination. The chain links TRBV7-8 to TRBJ2-1, with D uncertain. The CDR3 reads CASSLGPRANEQFF. Here the CDR3 DNA reads TGTGCCAGCAGCCTGGGCCCTAGGGCAAATGAGCAGTTCTTC.